This entry is about one T cell receptor (beta chain). The germline V and J ends were trimmed by 8 bases and 1 base, with 9 bases remaining between them. The CDR3 is 13 amino acids. The germline V gene encodes CDR1 WSHSY and CDR2 SAAADI. These data belong to a study of blood T cell repertoires in COVID-19. Overall study: Collection of acute and convalescent COVID-19 samples took place in the United States, Italy and Spain. Sources were T cells, B-cell-depleted T cells, or PBMCs; the material itself was cDNA or gDNA.

Using immunoSEQ multiplex PCR, the repertoire was profiled, and TCRdb retains in-frame clones only, with some absent. The sample contains about 62,000 clones, 86% of which appear only once. This TCR derives from a woman aged 80 or over with acute or convalescent COVID-19. The chain couples TRBV10-2 to TRBJ2-4, with D maybe TRBD1 (6 bases). Sequenced sample: peripheral blood. CDR3 region: CASRQGAKNIQYF. The CDR3 DNA reads as TGCGCCAGCCGTCAGGGGGCCAAAAACATTCAGTACTTC.